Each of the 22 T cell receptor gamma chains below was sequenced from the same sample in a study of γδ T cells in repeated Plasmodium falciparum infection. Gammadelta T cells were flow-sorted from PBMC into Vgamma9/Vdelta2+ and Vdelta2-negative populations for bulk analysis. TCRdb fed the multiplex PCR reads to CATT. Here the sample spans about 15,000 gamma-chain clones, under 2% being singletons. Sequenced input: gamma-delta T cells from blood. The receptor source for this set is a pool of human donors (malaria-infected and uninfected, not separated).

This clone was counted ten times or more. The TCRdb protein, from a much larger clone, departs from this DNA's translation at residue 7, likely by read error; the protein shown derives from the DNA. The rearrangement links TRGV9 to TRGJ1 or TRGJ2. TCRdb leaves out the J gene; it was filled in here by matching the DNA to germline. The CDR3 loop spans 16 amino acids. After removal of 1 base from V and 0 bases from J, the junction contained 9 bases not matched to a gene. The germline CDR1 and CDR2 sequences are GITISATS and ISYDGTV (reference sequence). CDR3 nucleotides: TGTGCCTTGTGGGAGGTCCGCTACGAGAATTATTATAAGAAACTCTTT. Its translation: CALWEVRYENYYKKLF.

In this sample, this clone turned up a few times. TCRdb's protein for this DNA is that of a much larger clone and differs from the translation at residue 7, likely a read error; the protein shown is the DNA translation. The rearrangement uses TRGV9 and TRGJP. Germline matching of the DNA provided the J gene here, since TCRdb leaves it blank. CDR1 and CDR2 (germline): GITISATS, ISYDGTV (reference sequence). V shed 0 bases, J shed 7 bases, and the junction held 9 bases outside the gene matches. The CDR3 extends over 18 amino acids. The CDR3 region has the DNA TGTGCCTTGTGGGAGGTGCGTGGACACGAGTTGGGCAAAAAAATCAAGGTATTT. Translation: CALWEVRGHELGKKIKVF.

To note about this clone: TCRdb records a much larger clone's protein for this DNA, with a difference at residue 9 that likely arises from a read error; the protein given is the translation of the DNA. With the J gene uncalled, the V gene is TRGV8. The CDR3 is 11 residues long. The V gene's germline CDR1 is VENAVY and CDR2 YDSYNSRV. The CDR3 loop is CATWDGPWELF. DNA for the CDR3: TGTGCCACCTGGGACGGCCCATGGGAGCTCTTT.

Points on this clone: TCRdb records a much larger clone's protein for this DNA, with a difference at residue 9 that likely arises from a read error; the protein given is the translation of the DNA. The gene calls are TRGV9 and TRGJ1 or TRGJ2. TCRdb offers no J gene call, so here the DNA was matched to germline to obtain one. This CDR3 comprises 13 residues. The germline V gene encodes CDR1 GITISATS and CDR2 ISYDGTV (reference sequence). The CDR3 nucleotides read TGTGCCTTGTGGGAGGAATCTTATTGTAAGAAACTCTTT. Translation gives CALWEESYCKKLF.

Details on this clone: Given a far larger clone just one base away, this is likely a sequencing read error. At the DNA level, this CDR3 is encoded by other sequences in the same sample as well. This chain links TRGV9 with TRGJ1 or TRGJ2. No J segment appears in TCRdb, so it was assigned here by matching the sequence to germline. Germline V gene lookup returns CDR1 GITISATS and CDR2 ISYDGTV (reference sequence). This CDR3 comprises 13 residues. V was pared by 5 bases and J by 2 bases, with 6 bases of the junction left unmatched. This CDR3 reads CALWGPYYYKKLF. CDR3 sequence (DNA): TGTGCCTTGTGGGGACCTTATTATTATAAGAAACTCTTT.

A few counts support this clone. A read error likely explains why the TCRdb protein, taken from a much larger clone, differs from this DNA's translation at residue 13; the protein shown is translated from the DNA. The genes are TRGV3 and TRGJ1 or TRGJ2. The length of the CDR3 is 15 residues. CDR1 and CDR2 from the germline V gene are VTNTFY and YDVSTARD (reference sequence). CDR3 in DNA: TGTGCCACCTGGGACAGGCCGAGGGATTATTATAAGAATCTCTTT. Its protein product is CATWDRPRDYYKNLF.

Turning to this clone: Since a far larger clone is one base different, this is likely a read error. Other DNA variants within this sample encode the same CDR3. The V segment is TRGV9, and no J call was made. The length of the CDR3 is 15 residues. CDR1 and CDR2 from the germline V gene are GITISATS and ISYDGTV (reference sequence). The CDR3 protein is CALWESTNIYYKKLF. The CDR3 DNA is TGTGCCTTGTGGGAGTCTACAAACATTTATTATAAGAAACTCTTC.

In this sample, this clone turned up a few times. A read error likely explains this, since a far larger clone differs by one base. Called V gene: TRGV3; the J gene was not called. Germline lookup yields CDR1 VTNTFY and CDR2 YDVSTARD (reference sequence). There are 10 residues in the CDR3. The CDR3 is CATWDRKKLF. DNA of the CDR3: TGTGCCACCTGGGACAGGAAGAAGCTCTTT.

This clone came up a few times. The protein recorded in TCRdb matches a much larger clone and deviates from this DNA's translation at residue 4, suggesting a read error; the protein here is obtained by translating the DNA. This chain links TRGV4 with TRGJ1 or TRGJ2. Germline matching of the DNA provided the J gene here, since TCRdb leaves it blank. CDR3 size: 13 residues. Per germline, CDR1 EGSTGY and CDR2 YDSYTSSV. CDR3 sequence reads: CATRDGRVYKKLF. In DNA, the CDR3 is TGTGCCACCCGGGATGGGCGGGTCTATAAGAAACTCTTT.

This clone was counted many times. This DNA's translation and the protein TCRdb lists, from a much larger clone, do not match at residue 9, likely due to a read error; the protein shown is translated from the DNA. The CDR3 bases are TGTGCCTTGTGGGAGGTGAGGGGAGGGTTGGGCAAAAAAATCAAGGTATTT. The encoded protein is CALWEVRGGLGKKIKVF. The V and J genes are TRGV9 and TRGJP. The J gene was not available in TCRdb and was assigned here by matching the DNA to germline segments. The CDR3 contains 17 residues. Germline lookup yields CDR1 GITISATS and CDR2 ISYDGTV (reference sequence). The V segment lost 0 bases and the J segment 9 bases; nucleotides outside the gene matches: 8.

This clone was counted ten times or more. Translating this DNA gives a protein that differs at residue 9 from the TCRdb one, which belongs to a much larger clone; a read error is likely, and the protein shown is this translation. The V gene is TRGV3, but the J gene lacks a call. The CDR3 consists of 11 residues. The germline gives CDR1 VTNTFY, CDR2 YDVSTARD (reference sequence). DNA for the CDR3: TGTGCCACCTGGGACACCACTAAGAGACTCTTT. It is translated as CATWDTTKRLF.

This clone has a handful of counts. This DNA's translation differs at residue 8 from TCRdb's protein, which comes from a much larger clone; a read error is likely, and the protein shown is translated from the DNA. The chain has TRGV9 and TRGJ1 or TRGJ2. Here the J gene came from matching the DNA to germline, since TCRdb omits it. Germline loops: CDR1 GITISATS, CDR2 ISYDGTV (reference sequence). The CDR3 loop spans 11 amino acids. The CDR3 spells CALWVGYRKLF. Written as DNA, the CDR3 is TGTGCCTTGTGGGTAGGTTATAGGAAACTCTTT.

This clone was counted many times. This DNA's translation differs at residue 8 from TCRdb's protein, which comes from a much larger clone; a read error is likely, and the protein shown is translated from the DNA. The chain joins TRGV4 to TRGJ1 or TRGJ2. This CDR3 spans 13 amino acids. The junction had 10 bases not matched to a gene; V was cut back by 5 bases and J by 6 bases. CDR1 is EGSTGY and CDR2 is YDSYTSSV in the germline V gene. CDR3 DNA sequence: TGTGCCACCTGGGCCAGAGGTTGTTATAAGAAACTCTTT. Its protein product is CATWARGCYKKLF.

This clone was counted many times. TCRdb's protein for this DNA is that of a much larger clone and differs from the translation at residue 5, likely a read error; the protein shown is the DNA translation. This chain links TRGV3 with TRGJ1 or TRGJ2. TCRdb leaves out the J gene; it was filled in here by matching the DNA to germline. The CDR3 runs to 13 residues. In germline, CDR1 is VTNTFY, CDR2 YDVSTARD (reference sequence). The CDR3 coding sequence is TGTGCCACCTGGGGCAGGCCTTATTATAAGAAACTCTTT. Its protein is CATWGRPYYKKLF.

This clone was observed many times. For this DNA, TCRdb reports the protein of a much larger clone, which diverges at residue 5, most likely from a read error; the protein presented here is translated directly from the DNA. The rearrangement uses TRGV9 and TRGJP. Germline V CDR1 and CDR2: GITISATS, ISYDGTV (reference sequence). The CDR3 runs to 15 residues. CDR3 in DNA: TGTGCCTTGTGGAAGGTGCTATTGGGCAAAAAAATCAAGGTATTT. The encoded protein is CALWKVLLGKKIKVF.

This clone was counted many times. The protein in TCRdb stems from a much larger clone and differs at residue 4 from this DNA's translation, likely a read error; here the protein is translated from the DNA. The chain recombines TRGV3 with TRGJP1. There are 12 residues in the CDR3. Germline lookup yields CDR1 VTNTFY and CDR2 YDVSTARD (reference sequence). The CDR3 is CATRDSGWFKIF. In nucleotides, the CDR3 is TGTGCCACCAGGGACAGTGGTTGGTTCAAGATATTT.

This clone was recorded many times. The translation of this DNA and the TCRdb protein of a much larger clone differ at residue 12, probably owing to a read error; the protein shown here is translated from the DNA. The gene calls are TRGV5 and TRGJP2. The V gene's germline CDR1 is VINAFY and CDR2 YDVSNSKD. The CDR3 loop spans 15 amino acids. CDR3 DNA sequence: TGTGCCACCTGGGACAGTTCACGTAGTGATTGGGTCAAGACGTTT. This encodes CATWDSSRSDWVKTF.

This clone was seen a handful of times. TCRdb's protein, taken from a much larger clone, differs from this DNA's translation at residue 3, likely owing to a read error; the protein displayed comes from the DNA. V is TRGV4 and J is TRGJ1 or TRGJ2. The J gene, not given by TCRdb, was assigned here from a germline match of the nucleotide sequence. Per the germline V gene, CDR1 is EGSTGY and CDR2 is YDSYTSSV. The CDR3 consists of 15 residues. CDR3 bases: TGTGCCGCCTGGGACCCTCATGCAAATTATTATAAGAAACTCTTT. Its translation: CAAWDPHANYYKKLF.

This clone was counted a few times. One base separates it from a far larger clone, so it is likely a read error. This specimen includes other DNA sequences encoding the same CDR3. The CDR3 sequence is CALWEVQKVGLAVEQHWLSQVSIGRIQHF. The CDR3 coding sequence is TGTGCCTTGTGGGAGGTGCAGAAGGTGGGATTGGCAGTGGAACAACACTGGTTGTCACAGGTTAGTATCGGAAGAATACAACATTTC. The V segment is TRGV9, and no J call was made. The CDR3 consists of 29 residues. Germline V gene data show CDR1 as GITISATS and CDR2 as ISYDGTV (reference sequence).

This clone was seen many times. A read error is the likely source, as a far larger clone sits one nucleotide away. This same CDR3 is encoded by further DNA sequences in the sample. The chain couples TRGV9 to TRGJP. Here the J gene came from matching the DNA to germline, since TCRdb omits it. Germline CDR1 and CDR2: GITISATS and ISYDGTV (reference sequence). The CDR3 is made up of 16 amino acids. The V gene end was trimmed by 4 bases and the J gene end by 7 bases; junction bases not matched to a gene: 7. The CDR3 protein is CALWDRQELGKKIKVF. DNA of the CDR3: TGTGCCTTGTGGGACCGCCAGGAGTTGGGCAAAAAAATCAAGGTATTT.

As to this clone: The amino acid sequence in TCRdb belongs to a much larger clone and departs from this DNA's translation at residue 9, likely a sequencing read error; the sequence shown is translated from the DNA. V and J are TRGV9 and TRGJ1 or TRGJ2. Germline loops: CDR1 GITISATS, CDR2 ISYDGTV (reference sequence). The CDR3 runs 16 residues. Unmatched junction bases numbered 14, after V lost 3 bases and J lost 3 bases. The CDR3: CALWECNLTCYYKKLF. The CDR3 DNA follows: TGTGCCTTGTGGGAGTGCAATTTGACTTGTTATTATAAGAAACTCTTT.

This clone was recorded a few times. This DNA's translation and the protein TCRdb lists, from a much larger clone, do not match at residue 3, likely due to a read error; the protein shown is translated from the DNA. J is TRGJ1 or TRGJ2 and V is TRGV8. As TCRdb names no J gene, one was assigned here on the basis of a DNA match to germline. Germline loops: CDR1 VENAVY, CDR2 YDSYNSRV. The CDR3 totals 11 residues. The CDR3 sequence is CAAWDKFEKLF. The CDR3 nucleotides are TGTGCCGCCTGGGATAAATTCGAGAAACTCTTT.